These 27 T cell receptor beta chains share one sample of origin, sequenced in a study of OX40 agonist ivuxolimab in advanced cancers. Here immunoSEQ multiplex PCR was the method, and the copy in TCRdb shows in-frame clones only, minus some. In the table there are some 59,000 clones, about 80% of which are singletons. Material: CD4+ or CD8+ T cells sorted from blood, obtained in a trial of the OX40 agonist ivuxolimab. The receptors originated from an adult with an advanced solid tumor such as melanoma, head and neck, liver or kidney cancer.

The chain employs TRBV28 and TRBJ1-3; D not certain. The CDR3 is 16 amino acids. Per germline, CDR1 MDHEN and CDR2 SYDVKM. The V and J ends lost 7 bases and 0 bases respectively, with 16 bases between them. CDR3 nucleotide sequence: TGTGCCAGCATGAAGACGGTATCCTACTCTGGAAACACCATATATTTT. This sequence encodes CASMKTVSYSGNTIYF.

This clone has a single count. This chain joins TRBV11-2 and TRBJ1-3; no definite D call. Trimming left V 1 base short and J 0 bases short, with 10 bases between. The CDR3 covers 16 residues. Germline CDR1 is SGHAT and CDR2 is FQNNGV. The CDR3, as DNA: TGTGCCAGCAGCTTAGGGGCTACAGTCTCTGGAAACACCATATATTTT. This codes for CASSLGATVSGNTIYF.

The V and J genes are TRBV27 and TRBJ2-3, with TRBD2 matching 8 bases. The CDR3 is 16 residues long. Looked up from germline, CDR1 is MNHEY and CDR2 is SMNVEV (reference sequence). With 1 base clipped from V and 3 bases from J, the junction kept 6 bases outside the gene matches. CDR3 loop: CASSLWQGLGTDTQYF. The CDR3 DNA follows: TGTGCCAGCAGTTTATGGCAGGGACTAGGGACAGATACGCAGTATTTT.

V is TRBV5-1 and J is TRBJ1-5; unclear D gene. Trimming stripped 0 bases from V and 4 bases from J, with 14 bases between. Germline V gene sequence: CDR1 SGHRS, CDR2 YFSETQ. CDR3 size: 16 residues. This CDR3 reads CASSLDGSSVNQPQHF. The CDR3, as DNA: TGCGCCAGCAGCTTGGACGGTAGCTCCGTAAATCAGCCCCAGCATTTT.

V gene TRBV5-1 combines with J gene TRBJ1-1; the match to TRBD1 covers 7 bases. Germline-derived CDR1 and CDR2 are SGHRS and YFSETQ. V was pared by 3 bases and J by 11 bases, with 13 bases of the junction left unmatched. CDR3 length equals 14 residues. The CDR3 here is CASSSLTGEIGAFF. The CDR3 DNA sequence: TGCGCCAGCAGCTCCCTCACAGGGGAAATAGGGGCTTTCTTT.

This clone was detected only once. The rearrangement links TRBV6-5 to TRBJ1-1; D gene ambiguous. The CDR3 loop spans 12 amino acids. V dropped 5 bases and J dropped 8 bases, with 12 bases sitting between them. Germline V lookup: CDR1 MNHEY, CDR2 SVGAGI. CDR3 amino acids: CASSPSTREAFF. In nucleotides, the CDR3 is TGTGCCAGCAGTCCCTCGACAAGGGAAGCTTTCTTT.

The CDR3 sequence is CASSPGGTGRSSYNEQFF. Here the CDR3 DNA reads TGTGCCAGCAGCCCAGGAGGGACGGGTAGGAGCTCCTACAATGAGCAGTTCTTC. The chain links TRBV7-9 to TRBJ2-1; tentative D call: TRBD2 (6 bases). V lost 5 bases to trimming and J lost 0 bases, with 20 bases between them. CDR3 size: 18 residues. From germline, CDR1 is SEHNR and CDR2 FQNEAQ (reference sequence).

The chain couples TRBV6-5 to TRBJ2-2; D remains unclear. The CDR3 is made up of 14 amino acids. The V gene's germline CDR1 is MNHEY and CDR2 SVGAGI. V gave up 2 bases and J gave up 1 base, with 5 bases separating them. CDR3 nucleotide sequence: TGTGCCAGCAGTTACCTCGTGAACACCGGGGAGCTGTTTTTT. Translating gives CASSYLVNTGELFF.

The V and J genes are TRBV7-9 and TRBJ2-5; a weak D match, TRBD1 (6 bases). The germline V and J ends were trimmed by 3 bases and 5 bases, with 10 bases remaining between them. Germline V gene data show CDR1 as SEHNR and CDR2 as FQNEAQ (reference sequence). The CDR3 loop spans 13 amino acids. The CDR3 nucleotides read TGTGCCAGCAGCTTGGGACAACGCGAGACCCAGTACTTC. Its translation is CASSLGQRETQYF.

CDR3 in amino acids: CASSPPQDTVGTQYF. CDR3 DNA: TGCGCCAGCAGCCCCCCCCAGGACACGGTGGGGACCCAGTACTTC. The chain uses TRBV5-1 and TRBJ2-5; D is perhaps TRBD1 (5 bases). This CDR3 has 15 amino acids. Per germline, CDR1 SGHRS and CDR2 YFSETQ. The ends were cut back, 4 bases at V and 7 bases at J, with 20 bases in the middle. The complete variable domain, with remaining parts taken from reference TRBV5-1 and TRBJ2-5, reads KAGVTQTPRYLIKTRGQQVTLSCSPISGHRSVSWYQQTPGQGLQFLFEYFSETQRNKGNFPGRFSGRQFSNSRSEMNVSTLELGDSALYLCASSPPQDTVGTQYFGPGTRLLVL.

This clone was found once. The chain is built from TRBV7-2 and TRBJ2-3; D may be TRBD1 (5 bases). CDR1 and CDR2 (germline): SGHTA, FQGNSA. This CDR3 is built from 15 residues. The V gene lost 5 bases and the J gene lost 2 bases, with 14 bases spanning the gap. The CDR3 coding sequence is TGTGCCAGCAGCCCCCCTAGGGGCCCCACAGATACGCAGTATTTT. Translating gives CASSPPRGPTDTQYF. The entire variable domain, with the rest obtained from reference TRBV7-2 and TRBJ2-3, is as follows: GAGVSQSPSNKVTEKGKDVELRCDPISGHTALYWYRQSLGQGLEFLIYFQGNSAPDKSGLPSDRFSAERTGGSVSTLTIQRTQQEDSAVYLCASSPPRGPTDTQYFGPGTRLTVL.

In this sample, this clone turned up a few times. The chain links TRBV12-5 to TRBJ1-1; D gene unclear. Germline V gene data show CDR1 as LGHNT and CDR2 as FRNRAP. This CDR3 region has 15 residues. Trimming shortened V by 1 base and J by 5 bases, and 14 bases separated the two germline ends. The CDR3 sequence is CASGLGAGRETEAFF. The CDR3 nucleotides are TGTGCTAGTGGTTTGGGTGCGGGAAGAGAGACTGAAGCTTTCTTT.

The genes are TRBV5-5 and TRBJ1-3; D is possibly TRBD1 (6 bases). The germline V gene has CDR1 SGHKS and CDR2 YYEKEE (reference sequence). This CDR3 has 15 amino acids. V lost 4 bases and J lost 0, with 11 bases in between. CDR3 sequence (DNA): TGTGCCAGCAGCCCCGGGGGGCTCTCTGGAAACACCATATATTTT. Translation gives CASSPGGLSGNTIYF.

The gene calls are TRBV5-1 and TRBJ1-1; a possible D gene is TRBD1 (5 bases). Germline CDR1 SGHRS, CDR2 YFSETQ. Trimming took 4 bases from V and 2 from J, leaving 12 bases between them. This CDR3 contains 14 residues. CDR3 nucleotide sequence: TGCGCCAGCAGCCGGGACGGGACCAACACTGAAGCTTTCTTT. Protein: CASSRDGTNTEAFF.

This chain connects TRBV7-2 to TRBJ1-1; D may be TRBD1 (6 bases). CDR3 length equals 13 residues. Trimming left V 5 bases short and J 7 bases short, with 14 bases between. The germline gives CDR1 SGHTA, CDR2 FQGNSA. In DNA form, the CDR3 reads TGTGCCAGCAGCGGGAGGCAGGGGCTTGAAGCTTTCTTT. It translates to CASSGRQGLEAFF.

V and J are TRBV28 and TRBJ2-1; 7 bases line up with TRBD2. V lost 5 bases and J lost 3; bases outside the gene matches: 10. Germline V CDR1 and CDR2: MDHEN, SYDVKM. The length of the CDR3 is 16 residues. CDR3 sequence reads: CASSRSGSGRYNEQFF. DNA for the CDR3: TGTGCCAGCAGTCGGTCCGGTAGCGGGCGCTACAATGAGCAGTTCTTC.

The chain is built from TRBV6-5 and TRBJ2-7; possible D gene TRBD2, 6 bases. This CDR3 has 14 amino acids. V was cut by 11 bases and J by 2 bases, with 19 bases left in between. CDR1 is MNHEY and CDR2 is SVGAGI in the germline V gene. The CDR3 nucleotides are TGTGCCCGCCTTGGGGGGAGAAGGCCCTACGAGCAGTACTTC. Encoded protein: CARLGGRRPYEQYF.

This chain links TRBV6-5 with TRBJ1-4, with D possibly TRBD1 on 5 matching bases. Germline values: CDR1 MNHEY, CDR2 SVGAGI. The length of the CDR3 is 14 residues. The V end was cut by 6 bases, the J end by 8 bases, with 16 bases between. CDR3 coding DNA: TGTGCCAGCAGGTGGGACGGCGACGGGGAAAAACTGTTTTTT. The encoded protein is CASRWDGDGEKLFF.

V and J are TRBV4-3 and TRBJ2-5; TRBD2 agrees at 13 bases. This CDR3 has 18 residues. Germline lookup yields CDR1 LGHNA and CDR2 YSLEER. Trimming at V came to 0 bases and at J to 1 base, leaving 5 bases not matched to a gene. CDR3 in amino acids: CASSQDWTSGGLQETQYF. In DNA, the CDR3 is TGCGCCAGCAGCCAAGATTGGACTAGCGGGGGCCTCCAAGAGACCCAGTACTTC.

This rearrangement joins TRBV19 to TRBJ2-5, with TRBD2 matching over 8 bases. The V segment lost 7 bases and the J segment 5 bases; nucleotides outside the gene matches: 9. This CDR3 is 14 amino acids long. Germline loops: CDR1 LNHDA, CDR2 SQIVND (reference sequence). The CDR3 bases are TGTGCCAGTACCTCCAGCGGGGGCTGGGAGACCCAGTACTTC. This gives the protein CASTSSGGWETQYF.

This rearrangement joins TRBV28 to TRBJ2-7; 13 nucleotides agree with TRBD2. CDR1 is MDHEN and CDR2 is SYDVKM in the germline V gene. The V gene end was trimmed by 4 bases and the J gene end by 6 bases; junction bases not matched to a gene: 6. The CDR3 runs 15 residues. In nucleotides, the CDR3 is TGTGCCAGCAGTTATGGGACTAGCGGGATCTTCGAGCAGTACTTC. Encoded protein: CASSYGTSGIFEQYF.

DNA for the CDR3: TGCAGCGGCGGGGCAGGGGGCGGGGGAACTGAAGCTTTCTTT. Encoded protein: CSGGAGGGGTEAFF. The chain has TRBV29-1 and TRBJ1-1; 8 bases are a match to TRBD1. CDR1 is SQVTM and CDR2 is ANQGSEA in the germline V gene. J was trimmed by 5 bases and V by 7 bases; bases with no gene match: 12. CDR3 length: 14 amino acids. Supplemented by reference TRBV29-1 and TRBJ1-1, the full variable domain reads SAVISQKPSRDICQRGTSLTIQCQVDSQVTMMFWYRQQPGQSLTLIATANQGSEATYESGFVIDKFPISRPNLTFSTLTVSNMSPEDSSIYLCSGGAGGGGTEAFFGQGTRLTVV.

V usage is TRBV6-6 and J usage is TRBJ2-7, with D unresolved. Germline CDR1 MNHNY, CDR2 SVGAGI (reference sequence). The CDR3 runs to 13 residues. Trimming stripped 8 bases from V and 0 bases from J, with 11 bases between. This CDR3 is CASFQGSSYEQYF. DNA for the CDR3: TGTGCCAGCTTCCAAGGTAGCTCCTACGAGCAGTACTTC.

The V gene is TRBV27, the J gene TRBJ1-1; TRBD1 agrees at 9 bases. V lost 3 bases, J lost 7 bases, and 6 bases stayed unmatched. Germline V CDR1 and CDR2: MNHEY, SMNVEV (reference sequence). The CDR3 has 14 residues. The CDR3 coding sequence is TGTGCCAGCAGTTTTCTAGGGACAGGGTATGAAGCTTTCTTT. This translates into CASSFLGTGYEAFF.

This chain joins TRBV7-8 and TRBJ2-3; D remains ambiguous. This CDR3 has 14 residues. Per the germline V gene, CDR1 is SGHVS and CDR2 is FQNEAQ. The V gene lost 5 bases and the J gene lost 4 bases, with 13 bases spanning the gap. CDR3: CASSLTSSADTQYF. CDR3 nucleotides: TGTGCCAGCAGCCTGACGAGTTCCGCAGATACGCAGTATTTT.

The chain is built from TRBV19 and TRBJ1-2, with 8 bases lining up with TRBD1. V lost 6 bases to trimming and J lost 6 bases; unmatched junction nucleotides: 6. The CDR3 totals 13 residues. Germline loops: CDR1 LNHDA, CDR2 SQIVND (reference sequence). This CDR3 is CASRQDRVDGYTF. CDR3 sequence (DNA): TGTGCCAGTAGACAGGACAGGGTCGATGGCTACACCTTC.

The gene calls are TRBV9 and TRBJ2-7; 7 nucleotides agree with TRBD2. From germline, CDR1 is SGDLS and CDR2 YYNGEE. V gave up 3 bases and J gave up 5 bases; unmatched junction bases: 11. There are 15 residues in the CDR3. The CDR3 region has the DNA TGTGCCAGCAGCGCCGCTGGGGGGGAGCGGGACGAGCAGTACTTC. This translates into CASSAAGGERDEQYF. Full variable domain (rest looked up from reference TRBV9 and TRBJ2-7): DSGVTQTPKHLITATGQRVTLRCSPRSGDLSVYWYQQSLDQGLQFLIQYYNGEERAKGNILERFSAQQFPDLHSELNLSSLELGDSALYFCASSAAGGERDEQYFGPGTRLTVT.